The source of this T cell receptor beta chain is a study of T cell responses to AZD1222 COVID-19 vaccine. General study findings and limits: Targets within unmutated variant regions were reportedly found for nearly half of spike-specific TCRs. Rises in breadth and depth of Spike-specific TCRs came after two AZD1222 doses. Possibly, clonal diversity was underestimated; donors were largely white British and included more females.

Assay used: immunoSEQ multiplex PCR; TCRdb lists only in-frame clones, some missing. The data contain over 120,000 clones, about 94% of them seen just once; the ten biggest clones take up 5% to 5.5%. With regard to this clone: Its target is unknown.

Trimming took 7 bases from V and 3 from J, leaving 19 bases between them. This CDR3 comprises 15 residues. Germline lookup yields CDR1 LNHDA and CDR2 SQIVND (reference sequence). Source: peripheral blood, taken on day 0 of AZD1222 vaccination. This rearrangement joins TRBV19 to TRBJ2-7; D unclear. This sequence was found in an adult in good health. In nucleotides, the CDR3 is TGTGCCAGTACCCCTAGGTGGACGGATTTCTACGAGCAGTACTTC. Protein product: CASTPRWTDFYEQYF.